This TCR beta chain appears in the sequencing data of a study of CD8 T cells in ankylosing spondylitis. The CDR3 loop spans 16 amino acids. The germline V gene encodes CDR1 SQVTM and CDR2 ANQGSEA. The V gene end was trimmed by 4 bases and the J gene end by 7 bases; junction bases not matched to a gene: 15. TCRdb re-called the 5' RACE reads through MiXCR, storing one row per CDR3 protein. The table lists more than 150,000 distinct CDR3 sequences, roughly 20% of them singletons. The sequencing sample was made of blood, either unsorted or a sorted T cell fraction (not recorded which). This TCR was sampled from a male donor aged 5-30 years with ankylosing spondylitis or in good health (not recorded which). The rearrangement uses TRBV29-1 and TRBJ2-5; 10 nucleotides align to TRBD2. This CDR3 reads CSVALGSGRIVGTQYF. CDR3 nucleotides: TGCAGCGTTGCTCTTGGTAGCGGGAGGATAGTAGGGACCCAGTACTTC.